A single sample is the source of the 4 T cell receptor beta chains below, sequenced in a study of blood T cells in healthy people across ages. Primers used in a second PCR of about 6 to 11 cycles were a sample-barcoded 5' primer and a J-beta primer mix. TCRdb called the 5' RACE reads again in MiXCR, with one record for every CDR3 protein. The sample has roughly 720,000 distinct CDR3 sequences, roughly 50% seen once. Material for sequencing was blood. Receptors originate from a man older than 75 in good health.

This rearrangement joins TRBV7-2 to TRBJ1-5; D uncertain. The CDR3 has 15 amino acids. V shed 3 bases and J shed 2 bases, with 11 bases lying between them. CDR1 is SGHTA, CDR2 FQGNSA, per germline. In DNA, the CDR3 is TGTGCCAGCAGCTTCTCTCCGGGAGGCAATCAGCCCCAGCATTTT. As protein: CASSFSPGGNQPQHF.

This clonotype has more than one count but fewer than ten. The V call is TRBV5-6, the J call TRBJ2-1; D may correspond to TRBD1 or TRBD2 (6 bases each). The CDR3 runs to 12 residues. The germline V gene encodes CDR1 SGHDT and CDR2 YYEEEE. The DNA for the CDR3 is TGTGCGACCTCAGGGGAGGAGGATGAGCAGTTCTTC. It specifies CATSGEEDEQFF.

V and J are TRBV27 and TRBJ2-5; D gene ambiguous. The V end was cut by 3 bases, the J end by 11 bases, with 10 bases between. This CDR3 has 11 residues. Germline assignment: CDR1 MNHEY and CDR2 SMNVEV (reference sequence). The CDR3 sequence is CASSFRQQQYF. The DNA of the CDR3 is TGTGCCAGCAGTTTCAGGCAGCAGCAGTACTTC.

The genes are TRBV24-1 and TRBJ1-2; a weak D match, TRBD1 (5 bases). The CDR3 runs 13 residues. Trimming left V 5 bases short and J 5 bases short, with 11 bases between. Germline assignment: CDR1 KGHDR and CDR2 SFDVKD. The CDR3 reads CATSAEAGYGYTF. Written as DNA, the CDR3 is TGTGCCACCAGTGCCGAGGCAGGGTATGGCTACACCTTC.